These 11 T cell receptor beta chains came from one sample sequenced in a study of T cells in Graves' hyperthyroidism and ophthalmopathy. RNA transcripts served as the template for amplifying TCR beta CDR3 regions. The HTBI set primed first-round TCR CDR3 RT-PCR. TCRdb called the multiplex PCR reads again in MiXCR, with one record for every CDR3 protein. Of about 610,000 distinct CDR3 sequences listed, approximately 15% are singletons. The material sequenced was blood. The receptors shown here come from a woman aged 40 to 50 with Graves' ophthalmopathy.

This chain joins TRBV12-3 or TRBV12-4 and TRBJ1-5, with D unclear. This CDR3 region has 10 residues. The V and J ends lost 3 bases and 9 bases respectively, with 3 bases between them. This chain's CDR3 is CASSFGPQHF. CDR3 DNA: TGTGCCAGCAGTTTTGGGCCCCAGCATTTT.

This clonotype was seen ten or more times. The chain recombines TRBV20-1 with TRBJ2-1; 10 bases match TRBD2. The V gene end was trimmed by 3 bases and the J gene end by 6 bases; junction bases not matched to a gene: 8. CDR1 and CDR2 from the germline V gene are DFQATT and SNEGSKA (reference sequence). This CDR3 spans 15 amino acids. This chain's CDR3 is CSASRPAGGTNEQFF. In DNA, the CDR3 is TGCAGTGCTAGTCGCCCAGCGGGAGGGACCAATGAGCAGTTCTTC.

The gene calls are TRBV27 and TRBJ2-7; 7 bases agree with TRBD1. V gave up 5 bases and J gave up 6 bases; unmatched junction bases: 7. The CDR3 runs 13 residues. Germline V gene data show CDR1 as MNHEY and CDR2 as SMNVEV (reference sequence). DNA for the CDR3: TGTGCCAGCAGTCCACATGACAGGGTCGAGCAGTACTTC. Translating it yields CASSPHDRVEQYF.

V gene TRBV12-3 or TRBV12-4 combines with J gene TRBJ2-5; tentative D call: TRBD2 (6 bases). V lost 5 bases and J lost 4, with 17 bases in between. The CDR3 has 15 amino acids. CDR3 residues: CASSTWRGPPETQYF. Here the CDR3 DNA reads TGTGCCAGCAGTACTTGGCGGGGTCCACCAGAGACCCAGTACTTC.

This clonotype was recorded a few times. The chain has TRBV27 and TRBJ2-3; D is possibly TRBD1 (5 bases). The V gene lost 2 bases and the J gene lost 9 bases, with 12 bases spanning the gap. Germline V lookup: CDR1 MNHEY, CDR2 SMNVEV (reference sequence). The CDR3 runs 13 residues. CDR3 DNA: TGTGCCAGCAGTTTAGGATCCTCAGGGACGCAGTATTTT. Translation gives CASSLGSSGTQYF.

This clonotype was observed at least ten times. The genes are TRBV7-8 and TRBJ1-5, with D perhaps TRBD1 (5 bases). V lost 4 bases and J 3 bases, leaving 13 bases between the germline ends. The germline gives CDR1 SGHVS, CDR2 FQNEAQ. The CDR3 is made up of 15 amino acids. CDR3 region: CASSSAGGYNQPQHF. The CDR3 nucleotides read TGTGCCAGCAGCTCGGCTGGGGGATACAATCAGCCCCAGCATTTT.

This clonotype was observed a few times. The gene calls are TRBV12-3 or TRBV12-4 and TRBJ1-6; 7 nucleotides agree with TRBD1. There are 13 residues in the CDR3. V gave up 0 bases and J gave up 15 bases; unmatched junction bases: 5. CDR3 sequence: CASSLAEGQRLHF. Here the CDR3 DNA reads TGTGCCAGCAGTTTAGCGGAGGGACAGCGCCTCCACTTT.

The table lists this clonotype with many counts. The chain couples TRBV30 to TRBJ2-1; 11 nucleotides line up with TRBD2. CDR1 is GTSNPN, CDR2 SVGIG, per germline (reference sequence). J lost 5 bases, V lost 3 bases, and 12 bases had no gene match. This CDR3 spans 17 amino acids. CDR3 in DNA: TGTGCCTGGAGGTTAGACGGCACTAGCGGGAGTCACAATGAGCAGTTCTTC. It is translated as CAWRLDGTSGSHNEQFF. The full variable domain, in which reference TRBV30 and TRBJ2-1 provide the parts outside the CDR3, is SQTIHQWPATLVQPVGSPLSLECTVEGTSNPNLYWYRQAAGRGLQLLFYSVGIGQISSEVPQNLSASRPQDRQFILSSKKLLLSDSGFYLCAWRLDGTSGSHNEQFFGPGTRLTVL.

This clonotype was recorded a few times. This chain joins TRBV2 and TRBJ2-3; maybe TRBD2 (5 bases). Germline CDR1 is SNHLY and CDR2 is FYNNEI. The V end lost 6 bases, the J end lost 6 bases, and 28 bases lay between the germline ends. This CDR3 is built from 18 residues. In DNA, the CDR3 is TGTGCCAGCAGCCACAGCGGCCTCCAAGCATTCGAGGGTGATACGCAGTATTTT. Residues: CASSHSGLQAFEGDTQYF.

This clonotype was picked up many times. CDR3 loop: CSARAGVLQFF. The CDR3 DNA reads TGCAGTGCTAGGGCCGGTGTTTTGCAGTTCTTC. V usage is TRBV20-1 and J usage is TRBJ2-1; D not certain. V was trimmed by 3 bases and J by 12 bases, leaving 12 bases between them. The germline V gene encodes CDR1 DFQATT and CDR2 SNEGSKA (reference sequence). The CDR3 is 11 residues long.

This clonotype has just a few counts. The chain couples TRBV19 to TRBJ2-6, with TRBD1 matching 9 bases. V was pared by 8 bases and J by 0 bases, with 2 bases of the junction left unmatched. CDR1 LNHDA and CDR2 SQIVND come from the germline V gene (reference sequence). CDR3 length equals 15 residues. The chain's CDR3 is CASWTGVSGANVLTF. The CDR3 nucleotides are TGTGCCAGTTGGACAGGGGTCTCTGGGGCCAACGTCCTGACTTTC.